The clone carrying this T cell receptor beta chain has a single count. Its antigen is not identified. The data were produced by immunoSEQ multiplex PCR, yet TCRdb's version contains in-frame clones alone and is incomplete. This sample carries roughly 45,000 clones, approximately 80% of them seen once, and the ten largest clones take roughly 3.5%. The data were taken from a study of PD-1 blockade in mismatch repair-deficient tumors. Findings of the study overall: Tumor-resident clones, often undetectable pretreatment in blood, expanded then contracted after pembrolizumab.

V lost 1 base to trimming and J lost 4 bases, with 8 bases between them. The CDR3 runs to 14 residues. Germline V CDR1 and CDR2: MNHEY, SMNVEV (reference sequence). TCR sequencing covered three patients who responded to pembrolizumab. The chain employs TRBV27 and TRBJ2-1; D not certain. Sequencing was performed on PBMCs, taken before pembrolizumab treatment. The clonotype comes from an adult with mismatch repair-deficient cancer. The chain's CDR3 is CASSLFGSYNEQFF. The CDR3 bases are TGTGCCAGCAGTTTATTCGGCAGTTACAATGAGCAGTTCTTC.